A single sample is the source of the 11 T cell receptor beta chains below, sequenced in a study of T cells after yellow fever vaccination. In TCRdb, the 5' RACE reads were re-called with MiXCR into one record per CDR3 protein. Among hundreds of thousands of distinct CDR3 sequences listed, approximately 15% were seen once. The sample here was PBMCs, taken on the day of the yellow fever booster vaccination. The receptor source for this set is a man aged 25-45 years who received the YFV17D yellow fever vaccine.

The chain is built from TRBV28 and TRBJ2-7; 8 nucleotides match TRBD2. V shed 9 bases, J shed 3 bases, and the junction held 13 bases outside the gene matches. Germline V CDR1 and CDR2: MDHEN, SYDVKM. This CDR3 is built from 15 residues. Written as DNA, the CDR3 is TGTGCCAGAACTAGCGGACCATCGCGATTCTACGAGCAGTACTTC. The encoded protein is CARTSGPSRFYEQYF. Based on the CDR3 plus reference TRBV28 and TRBJ2-7, the full variable domain is DVKVTQSSRYLVKRTGEKVFLECVQDMDHENMFWYRQDPGLGLRLIYFSYDVKMKEKGDIPEGYSVSREKKERFSLILESASTNQTSMYLCARTSGPSRFYEQYFGPGTRLTVT.

V is TRBV3-1 and J is TRBJ2-1; 9 positions match TRBD2. Germline V gene sequence: CDR1 LGHDT, CDR2 YNNKEL (reference sequence). With 2 bases clipped from V and 1 base from J, the junction kept 3 bases outside the gene matches. The CDR3 contains 16 residues. The CDR3 spells CASSQMSGGSYNEQFF. The CDR3 region has the DNA TGTGCCAGCAGCCAAATGAGCGGGGGGTCCTACAATGAGCAGTTCTTC.

This sequence joins TRBV19 and TRBJ1-5; D is ambiguous. CDR3 length: 14 amino acids. Germline-derived CDR1 and CDR2 are LNHDA and SQIVND (reference sequence). The V end was cut by 0 bases, the J end by 2 bases, with 5 bases between. This CDR3 reads CASSIEGGNQPQHF. The CDR3 nucleotides read TGTGCCAGTAGTATAGAGGGAGGCAATCAGCCCCAGCATTTT.

The J gene is TRBJ2-1, the V gene TRBV7-8; possible D gene TRBD1, 5 bases. V was trimmed by 2 bases and J by 12 bases, leaving 17 bases between them. The CDR3 covers 14 residues. Germline-derived CDR1 and CDR2 are SGHVS and FQNEAQ. CDR3 DNA: TGTGCCAGCAGCTTATTCTTTGTAGGGGCTGGGCAGTTCTTC. It is translated as CASSLFFVGAGQFF.

The genes are TRBV7-2 and TRBJ2-5; 8 nucleotides align to TRBD1. This CDR3 has 14 residues. Germline CDR1 SGHTA, CDR2 FQGNSA. The junction had 9 bases not matched to a gene; V was cut back by 5 bases and J by 7 bases. In DNA, the CDR3 is TGTGCCAGCAGCCACGGACAGGGCTTTGGGACCCAGTACTTC. Translation gives CASSHGQGFGTQYF.

The chain combines TRBV6-5 with TRBJ2-3; D not certain. The CDR3 is 11 residues long. CDR1 MNHEY and CDR2 SVGAGI come from the germline V gene. V shed 7 bases and J shed 4 bases, with 6 bases lying between them. The CDR3 DNA follows: TGTGCCAGCATTGGTCCAGATACGCAGTATTTT. This gives the protein CASIGPDTQYF.

The gene calls are TRBV11-2 and TRBJ1-5, with D unclear. With 4 bases removed from V and 0 bases from J, the gap between germline ends came to 16 bases. The CDR3 runs 17 residues. CDR1 and CDR2 (germline): SGHAT, FQNNGV. The chain's CDR3 is CASSSEPGRNSNQPQHF. CDR3 DNA: TGTGCCAGCAGCTCAGAACCGGGTCGCAATAGCAATCAGCCCCAGCATTTT.

This clonotype has just a few counts. This rearrangement joins TRBV19 to TRBJ2-1; 14 bases line up with TRBD2. Germline CDR1 is LNHDA and CDR2 is SQIVND (reference sequence). The CDR3 is 17 amino acids. V lost 4 bases to trimming and J lost 10 bases; unmatched junction nucleotides: 12. The CDR3 loop reads CASSNIDWTSGRNEQFF. The DNA of the CDR3 is TGTGCCAGTAGTAACATTGATTGGACTAGCGGGAGGAACGAGCAGTTCTTC.

In its sample, this clonotype was seen a few times. The V gene is TRBV11-2, the J gene TRBJ2-6; D is possibly TRBD1 (6 bases). V lost 8 bases, J lost 4 bases, and 12 bases lay in between. The CDR3 runs to 14 residues. Germline V gene lookup returns CDR1 SGHAT and CDR2 FQNNGV. This chain's CDR3 is CASGVGTGANVLTF. The CDR3 nucleotides are TGTGCCAGCGGAGTGGGGACAGGGGCCAACGTCCTGACTTTC.

A few counts support this clonotype. The V and J genes are TRBV12-3 or TRBV12-4 and TRBJ1-2; 9 positions agree with TRBD1. CDR3 size: 13 residues. With 6 bases clipped from V and 4 bases from J, the junction kept 3 bases outside the gene matches. CDR3 in amino acids: CASRDRGFYGYTF. In nucleotides, the CDR3 is TGTGCCAGCAGGGACAGGGGATTCTATGGCTACACCTTC.

In its sample, this clonotype was seen a few times. This chain joins TRBV5-1 and TRBJ2-3; no definite D call. Germline-derived CDR1 and CDR2 are SGHRS and YFSETQ. This CDR3 spans 15 amino acids. The germline V and J ends were trimmed by 0 bases and 4 bases, with 12 bases remaining between them. The CDR3 region has the DNA TGCGCCAGCAGCTTGGATCTCTTTCCATCAGATACGCAGTATTTT. Translation gives CASSLDLFPSDTQYF.